This T cell receptor (beta chain) was identified during a study of CD8 T cells in Susac syndrome. TCR beta sequencing was performed on blood CD8+ and CD4+ T cells. Trimming at V came to 2 bases and at J to 5 bases, leaving 8 bases not matched to a gene. Germline V gives CDR1 LGHNA, CDR2 YNFKEQ. CDR3 length: 16 amino acids. The RNA input was about 0.5 to 1 ug, and it was reverse transcribed with random hexamers. TCRdb itself ran the immunoSEQ multiplex PCR reads through MiXCR, one entry per CDR3 protein. The data contain some 260,000 distinct CDR3 sequences, 93% of them singletons. This clonotype was obtained from a human donor with multiple sclerosis. The sample comprised CD4+ T cells from PBMCs. The J gene is TRBJ2-2, the V gene TRBV4-2; 7 nucleotides agree with TRBD2. The CDR3 bases are TGTGCCAGCAGCCAACTAAAGGGAGGGGTAACCGGGGAGCTGTTTTTT. Protein sequence: CASSQLKGGVTGELFF.